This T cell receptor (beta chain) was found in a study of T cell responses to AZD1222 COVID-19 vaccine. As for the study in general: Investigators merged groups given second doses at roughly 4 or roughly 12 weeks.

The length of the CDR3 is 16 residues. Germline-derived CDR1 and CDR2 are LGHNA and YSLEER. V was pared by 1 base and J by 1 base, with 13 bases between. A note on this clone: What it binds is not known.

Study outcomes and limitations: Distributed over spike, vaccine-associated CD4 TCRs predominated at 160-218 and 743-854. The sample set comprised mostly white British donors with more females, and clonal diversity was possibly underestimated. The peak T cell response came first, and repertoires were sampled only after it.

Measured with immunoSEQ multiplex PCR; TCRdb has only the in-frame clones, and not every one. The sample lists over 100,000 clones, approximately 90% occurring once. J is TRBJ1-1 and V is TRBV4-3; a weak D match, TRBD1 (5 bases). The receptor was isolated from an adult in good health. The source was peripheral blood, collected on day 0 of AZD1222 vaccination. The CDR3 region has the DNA TGCGCCAGCAGCCAAGTGGGACTTTCCGGGAACACTGAAGCTTTCTTT. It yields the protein CASSQVGLSGNTEAFF.